The T cell receptor (beta chain) described here comes from a study of identical twins. A universal primer site was added by template switching, and unique molecular identifiers were carried by the cDNA. MiXCR, applied by TCRdb to the 5' RACE reads, yields one record per CDR3 protein. The profile covers roughly 220,000 distinct CDR3 sequences, with under 8.5% appearing a single time and about 15% taken by the ten largest. The V gene lost 8 bases and the J gene lost 5 bases, with 13 bases spanning the gap. Germline V gene lookup returns CDR1 MNHNS and CDR2 SASEGT. CDR3 length: 13 amino acids. As regards this clonotype: What it recognizes is unknown.

Whole-study findings and limits: Insertions ran lower in abundant cord blood beta clonotypes, though not in memory repertoires.

These data were also reused for a study on T cells expressing NK-cell markers. That investigation notes: With respect to HCMV, most of the eight sequenced donors were seropositive, and one was seronegative.

The chain recombines TRBV6-1 with TRBJ2-1, with D possibly being TRBD1 (6 bases). The TCR originated in a woman younger than 30 in good health. The sample was CD8+ T cells sorted from blood. The DNA of the CDR3 is TGTGCCAGCCTAAGTGAGGGGGACAATGAGCAGTTCTTC. Its protein is CASLSEGDNEQFF.